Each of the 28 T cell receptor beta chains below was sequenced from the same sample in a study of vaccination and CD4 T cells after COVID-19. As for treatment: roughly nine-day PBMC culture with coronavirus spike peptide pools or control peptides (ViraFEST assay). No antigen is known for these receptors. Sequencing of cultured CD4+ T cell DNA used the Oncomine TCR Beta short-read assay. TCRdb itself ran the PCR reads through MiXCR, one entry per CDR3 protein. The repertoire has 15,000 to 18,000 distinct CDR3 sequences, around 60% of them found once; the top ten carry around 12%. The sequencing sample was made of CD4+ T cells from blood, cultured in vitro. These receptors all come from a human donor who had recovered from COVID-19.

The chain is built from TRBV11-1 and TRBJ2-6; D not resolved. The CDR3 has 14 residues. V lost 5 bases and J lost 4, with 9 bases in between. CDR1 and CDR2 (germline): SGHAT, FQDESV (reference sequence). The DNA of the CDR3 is TGTGCCAGCAGCCTTAGTCTCGGGGCCAACGTCCTGACTTTC. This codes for CASSLSLGANVLTF.

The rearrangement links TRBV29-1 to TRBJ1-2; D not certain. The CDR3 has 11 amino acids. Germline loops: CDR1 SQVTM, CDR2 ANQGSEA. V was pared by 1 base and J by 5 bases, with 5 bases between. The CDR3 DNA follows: TGCAGCGTTGAAGGGGGTTATGGCTACACCTTC. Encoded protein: CSVEGGYGYTF.

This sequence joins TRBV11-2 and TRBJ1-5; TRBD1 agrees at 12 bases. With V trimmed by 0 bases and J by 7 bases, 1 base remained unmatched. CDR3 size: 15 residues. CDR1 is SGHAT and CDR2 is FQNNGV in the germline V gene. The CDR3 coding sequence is TGTGCCAGCAGCTTAGAGGGGACAGGGGGCCAGCCCCAGCATTTT. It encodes CASSLEGTGGQPQHF.

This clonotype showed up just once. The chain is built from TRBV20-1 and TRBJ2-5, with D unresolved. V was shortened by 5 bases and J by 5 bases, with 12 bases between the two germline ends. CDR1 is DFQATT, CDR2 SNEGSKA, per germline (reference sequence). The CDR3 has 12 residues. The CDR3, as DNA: TGCAGTGCTCAGCCCGGTAGCGAGACCCAGTACTTC. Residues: CSAQPGSETQYF.

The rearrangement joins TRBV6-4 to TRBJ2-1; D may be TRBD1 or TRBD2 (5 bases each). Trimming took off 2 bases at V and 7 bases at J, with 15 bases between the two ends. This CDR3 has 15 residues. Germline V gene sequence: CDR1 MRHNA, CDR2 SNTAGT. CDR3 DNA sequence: TGTGCCAGCAGTGACGGTCGGGGTTGGGGGAATGAGCAGTTCTTC. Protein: CASSDGRGWGNEQFF.

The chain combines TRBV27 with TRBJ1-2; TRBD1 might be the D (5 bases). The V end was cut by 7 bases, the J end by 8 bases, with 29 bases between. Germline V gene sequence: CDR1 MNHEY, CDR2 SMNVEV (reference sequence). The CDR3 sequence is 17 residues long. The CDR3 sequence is CASTLSRRGSQTSGYTF. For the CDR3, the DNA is TGTGCCAGCACCTTATCTAGGAGGGGTTCGCAAACCTCGGGCTACACCTTC.

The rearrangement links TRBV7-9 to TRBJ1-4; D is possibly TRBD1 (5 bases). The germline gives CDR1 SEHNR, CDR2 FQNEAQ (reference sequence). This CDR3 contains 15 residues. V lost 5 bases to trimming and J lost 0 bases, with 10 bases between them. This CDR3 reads CASSPLRATNEKLFF. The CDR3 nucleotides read TGTGCCAGCAGCCCCCTCAGGGCAACTAATGAAAAACTGTTTTTT.

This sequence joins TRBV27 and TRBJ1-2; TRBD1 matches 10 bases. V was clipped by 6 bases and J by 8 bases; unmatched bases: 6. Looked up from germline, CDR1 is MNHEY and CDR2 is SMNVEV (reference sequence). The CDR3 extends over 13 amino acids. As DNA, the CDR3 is TGTGCCAGCAGCCCCGGACAGGGGGGCGGCTACACCTTC. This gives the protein CASSPGQGGGYTF.

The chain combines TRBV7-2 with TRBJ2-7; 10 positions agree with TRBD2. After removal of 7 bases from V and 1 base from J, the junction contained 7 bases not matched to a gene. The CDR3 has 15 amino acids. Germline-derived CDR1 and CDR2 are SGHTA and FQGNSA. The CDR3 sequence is CASKYEAGGSYEQYF. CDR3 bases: TGTGCCAGCAAGTACGAAGCGGGGGGGTCCTACGAGCAGTACTTC.

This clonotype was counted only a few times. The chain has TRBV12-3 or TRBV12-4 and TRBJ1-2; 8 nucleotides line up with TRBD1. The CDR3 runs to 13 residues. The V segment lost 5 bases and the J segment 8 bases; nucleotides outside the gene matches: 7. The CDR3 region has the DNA TGTGCCAGCAGTGGAGACAGGGGCGGAGGCTACACCTTC. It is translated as CASSGDRGGGYTF.

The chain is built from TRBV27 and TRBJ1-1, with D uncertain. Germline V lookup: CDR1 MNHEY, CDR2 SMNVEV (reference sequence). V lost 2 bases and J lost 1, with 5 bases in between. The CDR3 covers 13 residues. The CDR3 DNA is TGTGCCAGCAGTTTAGACTCGAACACTGAAGCTTTCTTT. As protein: CASSLDSNTEAFF.

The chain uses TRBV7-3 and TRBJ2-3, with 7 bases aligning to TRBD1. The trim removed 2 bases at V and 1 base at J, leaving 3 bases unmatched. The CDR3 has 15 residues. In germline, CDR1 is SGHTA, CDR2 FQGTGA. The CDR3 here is CASSLGGQGTDTQYF. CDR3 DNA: TGTGCCAGCAGCTTAGGTGGACAGGGCACAGATACGCAGTATTTT.

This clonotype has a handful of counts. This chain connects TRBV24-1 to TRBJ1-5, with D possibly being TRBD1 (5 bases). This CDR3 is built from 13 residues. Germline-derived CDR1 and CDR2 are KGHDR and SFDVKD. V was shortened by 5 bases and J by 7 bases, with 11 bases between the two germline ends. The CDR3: CATSGGVGQPQHF. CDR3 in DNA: TGTGCCACCAGTGGAGGGGTGGGCCAGCCCCAGCATTTT.

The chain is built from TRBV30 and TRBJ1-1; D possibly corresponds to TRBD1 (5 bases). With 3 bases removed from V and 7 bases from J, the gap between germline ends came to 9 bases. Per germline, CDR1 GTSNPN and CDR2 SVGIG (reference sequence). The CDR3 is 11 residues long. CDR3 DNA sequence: TGTGCCTGGAGACCTCAGGGTGAAGCTTTCTTT. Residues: CAWRPQGEAFF.

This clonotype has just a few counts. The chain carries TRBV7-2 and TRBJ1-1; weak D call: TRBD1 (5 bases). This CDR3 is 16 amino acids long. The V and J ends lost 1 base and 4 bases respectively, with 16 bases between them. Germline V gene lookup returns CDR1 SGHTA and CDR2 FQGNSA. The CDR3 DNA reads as TGTGCCAGCAGCTTAGAACTAGCAGGGTCCGGCACTGAAGCTTTCTTT. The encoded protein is CASSLELAGSGTEAFF.

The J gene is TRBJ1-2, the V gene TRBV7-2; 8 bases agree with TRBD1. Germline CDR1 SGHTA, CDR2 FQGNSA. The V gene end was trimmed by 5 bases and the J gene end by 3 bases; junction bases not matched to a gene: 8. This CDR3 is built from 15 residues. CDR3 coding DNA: TGTGCCAGCAGCCCCCGGACAGGGTACGACTATGGCTACACCTTC. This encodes CASSPRTGYDYGYTF.

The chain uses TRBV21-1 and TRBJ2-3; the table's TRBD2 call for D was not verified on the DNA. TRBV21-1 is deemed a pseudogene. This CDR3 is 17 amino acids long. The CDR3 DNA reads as TGTGCCAGCAGCAAAGAGCCTAGCGGGAGGAGCACAGATACGCAGTATTTT. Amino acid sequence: CASSKEPSGRSTDTQYF.

For the CDR3, the DNA is TGCGCCAGCAGTGAAGACAGGGGGACGAACACTGAAGCTTTCTTT. It yields the protein CASSEDRGTNTEAFF. The V gene is TRBV10-2, the J gene TRBJ1-1, with 9 bases identical to TRBD1. The CDR3 is made up of 15 amino acids. Germline CDR1 is WSHSY and CDR2 is SAAADI. Trimming took 3 bases from V and 1 from J; bases not matched to a gene: 3.

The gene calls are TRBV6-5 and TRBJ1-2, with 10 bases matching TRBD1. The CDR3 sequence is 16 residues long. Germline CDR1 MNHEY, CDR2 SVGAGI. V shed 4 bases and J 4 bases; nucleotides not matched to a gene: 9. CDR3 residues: CASSFGTGEFGYGYTF. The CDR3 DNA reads TGTGCCAGCAGTTTTGGGACAGGGGAGTTTGGCTATGGCTACACCTTC.

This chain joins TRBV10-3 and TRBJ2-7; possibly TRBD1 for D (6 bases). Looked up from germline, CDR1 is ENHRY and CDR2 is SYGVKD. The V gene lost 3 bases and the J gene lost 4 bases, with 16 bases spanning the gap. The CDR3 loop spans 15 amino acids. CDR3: CAISDPGTLGYEQYF. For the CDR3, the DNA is TGTGCCATCAGTGACCCGGGGACATTGGGATACGAGCAGTACTTC.

This CDR3 reads CASRPPGTYEQYF. The CDR3 DNA is TGTGCCAGCCGTCCGCCAGGAACCTACGAGCAGTACTTC. The chain is built from TRBV6-2 or TRBV6-3 and TRBJ2-7, with D unclear. The ends were cut back, 8 bases at V and 2 bases at J, with 13 bases in the middle. Germline CDR1 is MNHEY and CDR2 is SVGEGT. The CDR3 runs to 13 residues.

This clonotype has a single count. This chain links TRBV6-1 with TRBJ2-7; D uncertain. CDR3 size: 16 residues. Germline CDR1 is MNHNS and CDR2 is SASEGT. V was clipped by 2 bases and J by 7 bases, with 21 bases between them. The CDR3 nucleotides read TGTGCCAGCAGTGAACATGCCCGGGCAGGCCTGGGGGAGCAGTACTTC. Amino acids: CASSEHARAGLGEQYF.

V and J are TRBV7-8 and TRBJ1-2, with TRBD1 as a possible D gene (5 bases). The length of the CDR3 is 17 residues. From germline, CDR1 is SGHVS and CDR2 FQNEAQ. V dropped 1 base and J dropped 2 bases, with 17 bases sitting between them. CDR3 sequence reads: CASSLERMGRQNYGYTF. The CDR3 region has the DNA TGTGCCAGCAGCTTAGAGCGTATGGGCAGACAGAACTATGGCTACACCTTC.

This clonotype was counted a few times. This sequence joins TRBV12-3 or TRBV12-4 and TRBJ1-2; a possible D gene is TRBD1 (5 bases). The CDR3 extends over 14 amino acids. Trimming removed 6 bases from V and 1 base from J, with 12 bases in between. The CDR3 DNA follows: TGTGCCAGCAGCAGCTCGGGGGGTAACTATGGCTACACCTTC. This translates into CASSSSGGNYGYTF.

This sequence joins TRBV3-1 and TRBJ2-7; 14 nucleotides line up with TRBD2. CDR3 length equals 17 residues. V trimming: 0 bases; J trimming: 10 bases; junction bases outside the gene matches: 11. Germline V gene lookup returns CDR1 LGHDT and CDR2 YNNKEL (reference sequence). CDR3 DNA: TGTGCCAGCAGCCAAGATGGGACTAGCGGGAGCATAGACGCCCAGTACTTC. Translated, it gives CASSQDGTSGSIDAQYF.

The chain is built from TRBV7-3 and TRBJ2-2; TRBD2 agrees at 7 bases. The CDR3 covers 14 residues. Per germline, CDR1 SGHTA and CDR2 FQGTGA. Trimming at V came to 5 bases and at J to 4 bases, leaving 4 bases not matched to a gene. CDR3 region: CASSDRLATGELFF. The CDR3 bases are TGTGCCAGCAGCGACAGACTAGCCACCGGGGAGCTGTTTTTT.

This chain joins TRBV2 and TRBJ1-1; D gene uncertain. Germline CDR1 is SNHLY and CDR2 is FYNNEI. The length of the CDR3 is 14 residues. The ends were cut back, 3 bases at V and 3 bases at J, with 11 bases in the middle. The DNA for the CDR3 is TGTGCCAGCAGTGAGATCGGCGGCTACACTGAAGCTTTCTTT. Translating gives CASSEIGGYTEAFF.

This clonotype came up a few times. The CDR3 loop is CASSKQGRAFF. In nucleotides, the CDR3 is TGTGCCAGCAGCAAACAGGGAAGGGCTTTCTTT. The chain recombines TRBV11-3 with TRBJ1-1; tentative D call: TRBD1 (6 bases). Trimming removed 5 bases at V and 11 bases at J, with 12 bases between. The CDR3 is 11 residues long. The germline V gene encodes CDR1 SGHNT and CDR2 YENEEA.